This TCR beta chain was identified during a study of post-analysis software for immune sequencing data. This clonotype turned up a few times. Its specificity is unknown. V lost 2 bases and J 2 bases, leaving 13 bases between the germline ends. CDR3 length: 15 amino acids. TCR beta cDNA libraries had unique molecular identifiers. With roughly 1 to 11 million T cells as the source, roughly 0.5 million cDNA molecules resulted. Via MiXCR, TCRdb re-called the PCR reads, giving one row per CDR3 protein. The table includes approximately 630,000 distinct CDR3 sequences, 55% to 60% detected once. Study-wide results and limits: In patients, TRBV5-6, TRBV5-1 and TRBV20-1 belonged to five or six TRBV segments found more frequently than in controls.

The source is a girl aged 2 to 9 with multiple sclerosis. Sequenced material: blood. The chain recombines TRBV12-3 or TRBV12-4 with TRBJ2-7; possible D gene TRBD2, 5 bases. CDR3 bases: TGTGCCAGCAGTTTATCAGCGGACCAGACCTACGAGCAGTACTTC. Its protein product is CASSLSADQTYEQYF.